This T cell receptor beta chain was sequenced in a study of response to subunit inactivated influenza vaccine. Study-level findings and limits: The study's authors posited that every seasonal influenza vaccination enlists few new T cells.

A single record per CDR3 protein comes from TCRdb applying MiXCR to the RT-PCR reads. The sample carries around 530,000 distinct CDR3 sequences, about 11% recorded once. This clonotype was picked up many times. The antigen remains undetermined. The receptor was derived from a man aged 45 to 65 who received an inactivated influenza vaccine. Sequencing was performed on PBMCs from blood, taken on the day of vaccination.

The chain's CDR3 is CASSWPNTGELFF. For the CDR3, the DNA is TGTGCCAGCAGTTGGCCTAACACCGGGGAGCTGTTTTTT. The genes are TRBV7-9 and TRBJ2-2; D remains ambiguous. V was cut by 6 bases and J by 2 bases, with 7 bases left in between. This CDR3 region has 13 residues. Looked up from germline, CDR1 is SEHNR and CDR2 is FQNEAQ (reference sequence).